This T cell receptor beta chain was recovered during a study of spatial heterogeneity in lung cancer (dated by TCRdb to between 2018 and 2021). As for the study more broadly: More beta-chain than alpha-chain transcripts were consistently detected, likely reflecting higher beta-chain transcript abundance. TCR repertoire features were related to nonsynonymous mutation counts determined by whole-exome sequencing of tumor tissue. TCR transcript counts in tumor regions correlated strongly with a T cell transcriptional module score from matched bulk RNA-seq. In the raw uncorrected reads, each unique combination of TCR and UMI appeared on average more than ten times. The study quantitatively compared TCR alpha and beta repertoires across multiple tumor regions, matched nontumor lung and blood in non-small cell lung cancer. Both alpha and beta chains were TCR-sequenced in around 220 tumor regions, roughly 70 matched nontumor lung samples and roughly 50 PBMC samples obtained at surgery.

Unmatched junction bases come to 4, with V trimmed by 10 bases and J by 3 bases. Per the germline V gene (reference sequence), SEHNR is the CDR1 and FQNEAQ is the CDR2. The CDR3 covers 13 residues, taking in both the cysteine and the phenylalanine. The CDR3 DNA has 39 bases and is translated from base 1. Findings and caveats that apply to the study as a whole: The tumor nonsynonymous mutation count correlated with the number of expanded intratumoral alpha and beta TCRs. Counts of ubiquitous and regional expanded TCRs correlated with counts of ubiquitous and regional nonsynonymous mutations, respectively. Confirming at a functional level the hypothesis that regional TCRs recognize regional mutations was considered to require additional single-cell paired TCR alpha and beta sequencing. TCR-seq coverage of tumor T cells was estimated at only roughly 7.7% for alpha chains and more than 11% for beta chains.

Library generation was performed with 5' RACE. The sequencing machine was a NextSeq 500. To allow correction of PCR and sequencing errors, the TCR library protocol tagged every TCR cDNA molecule with a unique molecular identifier. The original pipeline was this. Decombinator tools were used for TCR identification, UMI-based error correction and CDR3 extraction. TCRs above a frequency of 2 per 1,000, corresponding to the top 1% of the tumor frequency distribution, were defined as expanded. Expanded tumor TCRs were classed as regional if statistically deemed absent (corrected P<0.05) from at least one tumor region, otherwise ubiquitous. Rényi diversity was computed with the R vegan package after subsampling each repertoire 100 times to 5,000 TCRs. CDR3 similarity networks were constructed using string-kernel similarity of amino acid triplets, with links drawn between CDR3s whose pairwise similarity was above 0.82. TCRdb applied fastp at Q25 and MiXCR to the public reads, then kept only in-frame beta chains. Rows matching on CDR3 protein sequence are summarized as one entry with the most common DNA and genes. TCRdb, rather than the study authors, made the V and J calls. The sample table contains roughly 1,500 distinct CDR3 sequences; only one count was recorded for about a tenth of them. The top ten constitute around 30% of the sample.

By share, this clonotype ranks as large (0.1 to 1%). The antigen this receptor binds is unknown. The record has no base qualities; no much larger clone is one base away. This beta chain is a stray read from a library made for alpha chains; its abundance is not meaningful. The time point label corresponds to: sample taken at primary tumor resection. Donors were 70 or so patients with early-stage, untreated non-small cell lung cancer from the lung TRACERx cohort. For TCR sequencing, whole RNA was extracted from tumor and nontumor lung tissue, or from cryopreserved PBMC samples, and no cell sorting was done. A patient was chosen for TCR sequencing only when enough RNA was available from at least two tumor regions. Before selection, tumor and adjacent nontumor lung specimens were reviewed by a lung pathologist.

Recombination connected TRBV7-9 to TRBJ2-2, with 8 bases in between that match TRBD1. The TCR originated in a female donor with early-stage non-small cell lung cancer. The sample was lung tumor tissue, taken at surgery. CDR3 region: CAMGQVYTGELFF. The DNA sequence is TGTGCCATGGGACAGGTGTACACCGGGGAGCTGTTTTTT.